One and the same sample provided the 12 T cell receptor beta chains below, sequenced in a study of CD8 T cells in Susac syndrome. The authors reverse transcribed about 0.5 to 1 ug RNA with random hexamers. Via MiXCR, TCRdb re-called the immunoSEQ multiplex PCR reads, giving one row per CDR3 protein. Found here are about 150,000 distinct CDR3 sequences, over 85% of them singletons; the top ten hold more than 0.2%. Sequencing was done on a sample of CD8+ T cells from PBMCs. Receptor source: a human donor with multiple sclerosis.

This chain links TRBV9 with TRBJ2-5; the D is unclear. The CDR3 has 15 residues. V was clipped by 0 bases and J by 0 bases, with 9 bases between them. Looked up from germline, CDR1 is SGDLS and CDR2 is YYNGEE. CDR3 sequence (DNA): TGTGCCAGCAGCGTAGCTCTAGGGCACCAAGAGACCCAGTACTTC. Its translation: CASSVALGHQETQYF.

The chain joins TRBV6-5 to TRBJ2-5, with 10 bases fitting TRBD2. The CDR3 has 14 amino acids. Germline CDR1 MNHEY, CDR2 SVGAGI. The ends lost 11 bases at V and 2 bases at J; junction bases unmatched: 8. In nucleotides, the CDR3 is TGTGCCCGCGGCGGAGCGGGGGGGCAAGAGACCCAGTACTTC. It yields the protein CARGGAGGQETQYF.

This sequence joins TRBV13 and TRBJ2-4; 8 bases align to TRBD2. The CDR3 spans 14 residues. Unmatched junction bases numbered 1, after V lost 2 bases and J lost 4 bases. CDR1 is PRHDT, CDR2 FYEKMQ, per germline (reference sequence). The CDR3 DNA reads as TGTGCCAGCAGCTTAACGGGGGGGAAAAACATTCAGTACTTC. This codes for CASSLTGGKNIQYF.

The DNA of the CDR3 is TGCAGTGCTAGAGATTTTTGGAGGGCCAAAAACATTCAGTACTTC. Protein sequence: CSARDFWRAKNIQYF. The chain uses TRBV20-1 and TRBJ2-4; possible D gene TRBD2, 5 bases. The germline gives CDR1 DFQATT, CDR2 SNEGSKA (reference sequence). There are 15 residues in the CDR3. Trimming stripped 0 bases from V and 1 base from J, with 10 bases between.

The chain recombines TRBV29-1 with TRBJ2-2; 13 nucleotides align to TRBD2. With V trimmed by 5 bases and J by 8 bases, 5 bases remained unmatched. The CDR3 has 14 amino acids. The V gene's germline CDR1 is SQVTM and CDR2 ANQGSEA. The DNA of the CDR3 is TGCAGCGTTAAGGGACTAGCGGGGAAAGGGGAGCTGTTTTTT. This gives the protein CSVKGLAGKGELFF.

The CDR3 bases are TGTGCCAGCAGTTACTCTCGGACATCGAGGGGCCGACAAGAGACCCAGTACTTC. Residues: CASSYSRTSRGRQETQYF. The chain couples TRBV6-5 to TRBJ2-5; D possibly matches TRBD1 or TRBD2 (5 bases each). Germline V gives CDR1 MNHEY, CDR2 SVGAGI. V lost 0 bases and J 2 bases, leaving 19 bases between the germline ends. The CDR3 totals 18 residues.

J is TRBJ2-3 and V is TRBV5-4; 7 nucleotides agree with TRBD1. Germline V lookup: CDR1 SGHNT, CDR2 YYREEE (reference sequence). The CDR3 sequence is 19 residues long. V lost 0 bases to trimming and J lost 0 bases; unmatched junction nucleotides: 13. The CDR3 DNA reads TGTGCCAGCAGCTTGGGCAGGGGGTCACCTCAATATAGCACAGATACGCAGTATTTT. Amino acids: CASSLGRGSPQYSTDTQYF. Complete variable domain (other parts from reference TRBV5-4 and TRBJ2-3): ETGVTQSPTHLIKTRGQQVTLRCSSQSGHNTVSWYQQALGQGPQFIFQYYREEENGRGNFPPRFSGLQFPNYSSELNVNALELDDSALYLCASSLGRGSPQYSTDTQYFGPGTRLTVL.

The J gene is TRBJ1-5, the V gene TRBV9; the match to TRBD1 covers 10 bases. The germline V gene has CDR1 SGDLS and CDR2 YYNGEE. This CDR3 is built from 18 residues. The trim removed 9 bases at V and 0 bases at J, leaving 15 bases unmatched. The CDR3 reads CATLPMGQGQYSNQPQHF. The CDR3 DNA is TGTGCCACTTTACCGATGGGACAGGGGCAGTATAGCAATCAGCCCCAGCATTTT.

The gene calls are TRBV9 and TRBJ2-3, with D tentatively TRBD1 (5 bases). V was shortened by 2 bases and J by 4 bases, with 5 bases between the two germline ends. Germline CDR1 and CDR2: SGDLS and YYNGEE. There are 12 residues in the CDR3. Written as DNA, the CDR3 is TGTGCCAGCAGCGTGACAGCAGATACGCAGTATTTT. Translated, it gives CASSVTADTQYF.

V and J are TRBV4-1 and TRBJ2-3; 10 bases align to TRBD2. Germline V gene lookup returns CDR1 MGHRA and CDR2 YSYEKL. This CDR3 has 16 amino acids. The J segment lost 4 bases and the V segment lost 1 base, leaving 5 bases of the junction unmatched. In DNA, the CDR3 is TGCGCCAGCAGCCAAGGCCCTAGCGGGGGTCCAGATACGCAGTATTTT. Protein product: CASSQGPSGGPDTQYF.

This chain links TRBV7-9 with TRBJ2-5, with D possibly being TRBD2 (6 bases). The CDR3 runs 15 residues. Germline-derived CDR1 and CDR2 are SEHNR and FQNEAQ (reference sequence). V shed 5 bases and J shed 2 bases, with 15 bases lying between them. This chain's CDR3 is CASSVPGARQETQYF. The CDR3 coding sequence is TGTGCCAGCAGCGTCCCGGGAGCCCGACAAGAGACCCAGTACTTC.

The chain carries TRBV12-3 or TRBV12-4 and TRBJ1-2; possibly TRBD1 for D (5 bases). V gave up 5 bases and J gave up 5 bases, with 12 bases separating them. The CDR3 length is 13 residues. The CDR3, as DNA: TGTGCCAGCAGTCCCCTGGGGCTGTATGGCTACACCTTC. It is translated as CASSPLGLYGYTF.